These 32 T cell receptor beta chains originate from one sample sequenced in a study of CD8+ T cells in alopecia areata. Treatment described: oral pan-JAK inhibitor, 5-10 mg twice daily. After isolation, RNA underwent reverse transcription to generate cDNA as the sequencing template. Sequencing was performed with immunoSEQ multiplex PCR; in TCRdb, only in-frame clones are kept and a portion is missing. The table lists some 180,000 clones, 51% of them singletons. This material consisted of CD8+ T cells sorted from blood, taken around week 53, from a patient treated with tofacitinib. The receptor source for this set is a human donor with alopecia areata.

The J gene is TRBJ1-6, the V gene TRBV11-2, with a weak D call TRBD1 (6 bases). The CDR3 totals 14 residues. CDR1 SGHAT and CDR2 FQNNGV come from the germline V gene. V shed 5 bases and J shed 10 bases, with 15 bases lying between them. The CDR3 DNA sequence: TGTGCCAGCAGCCACACGGGGGGGCGGTCACCCCTCCACTTT. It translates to CASSHTGGRSPLHF.

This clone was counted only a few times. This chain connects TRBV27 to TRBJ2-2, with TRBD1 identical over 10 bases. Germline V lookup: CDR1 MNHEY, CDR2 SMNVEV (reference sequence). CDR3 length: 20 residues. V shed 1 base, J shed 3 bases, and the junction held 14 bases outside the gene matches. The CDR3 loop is CASSLYASTGGPQHTGELFF. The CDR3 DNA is TGTGCCAGCAGTTTATATGCTTCGACAGGGGGCCCTCAGCACACCGGGGAGCTGTTTTTT.

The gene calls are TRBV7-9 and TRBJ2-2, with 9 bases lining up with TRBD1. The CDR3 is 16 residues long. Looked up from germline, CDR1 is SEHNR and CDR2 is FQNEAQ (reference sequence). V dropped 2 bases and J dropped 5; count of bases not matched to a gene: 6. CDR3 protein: CASSLTRDRDTGELFF. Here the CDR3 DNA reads TGTGCCAGCAGCTTAACCCGGGACAGGGATACCGGGGAGCTGTTTTTT.

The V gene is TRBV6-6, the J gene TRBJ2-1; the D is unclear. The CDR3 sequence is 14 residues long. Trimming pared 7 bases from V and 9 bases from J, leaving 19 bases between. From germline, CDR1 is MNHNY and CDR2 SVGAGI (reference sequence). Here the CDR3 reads CASTLTLGWGEQFF. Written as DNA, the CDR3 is TGTGCCAGCACTCTTACGCTCGGGTGGGGTGAGCAGTTCTTC.

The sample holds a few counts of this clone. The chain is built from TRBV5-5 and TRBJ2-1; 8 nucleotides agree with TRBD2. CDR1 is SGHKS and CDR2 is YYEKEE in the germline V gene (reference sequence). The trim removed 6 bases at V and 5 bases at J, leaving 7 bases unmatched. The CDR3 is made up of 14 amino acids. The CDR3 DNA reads TGTGCCAGCACTAGCGGGCCGGAAAACAATGAGCAGTTCTTC. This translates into CASTSGPENNEQFF.

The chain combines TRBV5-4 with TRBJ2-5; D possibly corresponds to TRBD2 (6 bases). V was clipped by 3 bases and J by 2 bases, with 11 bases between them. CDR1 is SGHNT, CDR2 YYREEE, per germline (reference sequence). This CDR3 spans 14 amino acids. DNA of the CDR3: TGTGCCAGCAGCTGGAGGGCAGAGCAAGAGACCCAGTACTTC. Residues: CASSWRAEQETQYF.

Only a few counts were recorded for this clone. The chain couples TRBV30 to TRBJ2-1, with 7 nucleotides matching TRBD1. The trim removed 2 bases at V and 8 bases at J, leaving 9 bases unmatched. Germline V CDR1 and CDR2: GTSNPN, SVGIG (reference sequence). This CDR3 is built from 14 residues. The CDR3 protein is CAWSSIRGGDEQFF. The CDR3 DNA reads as TGTGCCTGGAGTTCTATTAGAGGGGGCGATGAGCAGTTCTTC.

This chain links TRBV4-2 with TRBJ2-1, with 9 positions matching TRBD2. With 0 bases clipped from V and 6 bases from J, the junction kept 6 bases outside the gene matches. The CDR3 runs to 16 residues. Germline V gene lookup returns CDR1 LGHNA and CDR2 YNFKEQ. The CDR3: CASSQDFAGGLNEQFF. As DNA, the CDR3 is TGTGCCAGCAGCCAAGATTTTGCGGGGGGGCTCAATGAGCAGTTCTTC.

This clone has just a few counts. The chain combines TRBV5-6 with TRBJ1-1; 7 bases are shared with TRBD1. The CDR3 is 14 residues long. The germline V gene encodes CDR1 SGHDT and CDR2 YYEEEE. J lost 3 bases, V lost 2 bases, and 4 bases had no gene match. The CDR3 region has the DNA TGTGCCAGCAGCTTCCGGGACAGATACACTGAAGCTTTCTTT. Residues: CASSFRDRYTEAFF.

CDR3 DNA sequence: TGTGCCAGCAGTCGTGGACATTCGACAACCTACGAGCAGTACTTC. As protein: CASSRGHSTTYEQYF. The chain employs TRBV6-5 and TRBJ2-7; maybe TRBD1 (5 bases). Trimming left V 5 bases short and J 2 bases short, with 16 bases between. Germline V gives CDR1 MNHEY, CDR2 SVGAGI. The CDR3 is made up of 15 amino acids.

The CDR3 coding sequence is TGTGCCAGCAGTAGTACTAGCGGAGGCACCGGGGAGCTGTTTTTT. It specifies CASSSTSGGTGELFF. This sequence joins TRBV27 and TRBJ2-2; 8 bases agree with TRBD2. The V gene's germline CDR1 is MNHEY and CDR2 SMNVEV (reference sequence). After removal of 5 bases from V and 4 bases from J, the junction contained 6 bases not matched to a gene. The CDR3 sequence is 15 residues long.

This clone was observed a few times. The CDR3 sequence is CATKKGGSYTEAFF. Written as DNA, the CDR3 is TGTGCCACCAAGAAAGGGGGGTCGTACACTGAAGCTTTCTTT. The gene calls are TRBV6-5 and TRBJ1-1, with TRBD1 as a possible D gene (6 bases). CDR1 is MNHEY, CDR2 SVGAGI, per germline. The CDR3 is made up of 14 amino acids. Deletions cut 10 bases from V and 3 bases from J, with 18 bases between.

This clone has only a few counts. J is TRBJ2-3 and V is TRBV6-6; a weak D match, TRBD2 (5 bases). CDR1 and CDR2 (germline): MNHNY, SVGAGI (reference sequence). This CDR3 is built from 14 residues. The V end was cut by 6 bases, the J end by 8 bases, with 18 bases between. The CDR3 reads CASRSVGHEGTQYF. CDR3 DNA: TGTGCCAGCAGGAGTGTCGGTCACGAGGGTACGCAGTATTTT.

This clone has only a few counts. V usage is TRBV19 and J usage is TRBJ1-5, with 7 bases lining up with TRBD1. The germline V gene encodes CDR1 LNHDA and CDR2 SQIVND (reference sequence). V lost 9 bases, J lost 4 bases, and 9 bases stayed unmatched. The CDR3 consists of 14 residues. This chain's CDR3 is CASKTGEGNQPQHF. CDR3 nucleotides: TGTGCCAGCAAAACAGGGGAAGGAAATCAGCCCCAGCATTTT.

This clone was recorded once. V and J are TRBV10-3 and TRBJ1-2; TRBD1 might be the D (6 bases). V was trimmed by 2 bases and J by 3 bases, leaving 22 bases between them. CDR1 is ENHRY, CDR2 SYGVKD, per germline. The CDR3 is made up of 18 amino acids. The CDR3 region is CAISEPRARTALYYGYTF. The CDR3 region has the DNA TGTGCCATCAGTGAGCCCCGGGCCAGGACAGCCCTTTACTATGGCTACACCTTC.

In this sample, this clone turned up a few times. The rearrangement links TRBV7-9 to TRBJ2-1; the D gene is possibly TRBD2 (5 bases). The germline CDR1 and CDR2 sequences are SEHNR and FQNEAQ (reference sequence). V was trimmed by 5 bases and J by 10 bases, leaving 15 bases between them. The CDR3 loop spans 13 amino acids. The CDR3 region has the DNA TGTGCCAGCAGCGATCCCGGGGATGCCGAGCAGTTCTTC. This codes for CASSDPGDAEQFF.

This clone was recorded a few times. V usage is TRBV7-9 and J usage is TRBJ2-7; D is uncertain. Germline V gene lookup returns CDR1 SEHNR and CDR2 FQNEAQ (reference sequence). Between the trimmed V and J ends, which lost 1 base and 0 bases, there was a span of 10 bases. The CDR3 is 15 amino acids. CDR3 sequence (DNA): TGTGCCAGCAGCTTAGACGTAGTTACCTCCTACGAGCAGTACTTC. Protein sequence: CASSLDVVTSYEQYF.

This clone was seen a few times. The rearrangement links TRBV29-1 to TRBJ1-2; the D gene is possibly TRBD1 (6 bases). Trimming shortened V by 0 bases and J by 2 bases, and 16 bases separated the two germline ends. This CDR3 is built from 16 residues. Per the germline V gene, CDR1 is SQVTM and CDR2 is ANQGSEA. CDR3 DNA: TGCAGCGTTGAAGATCCCGGGGCAGGGGCAAACTATGGCTACACCTTC. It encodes CSVEDPGAGANYGYTF.

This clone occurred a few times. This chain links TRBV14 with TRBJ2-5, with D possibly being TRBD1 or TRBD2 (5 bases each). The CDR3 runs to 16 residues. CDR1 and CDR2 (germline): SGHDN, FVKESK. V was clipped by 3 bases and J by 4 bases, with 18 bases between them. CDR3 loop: CASSQSRGALGETQYF. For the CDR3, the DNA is TGTGCCAGCAGCCAGAGCAGAGGGGCTTTAGGAGAGACCCAGTACTTC.

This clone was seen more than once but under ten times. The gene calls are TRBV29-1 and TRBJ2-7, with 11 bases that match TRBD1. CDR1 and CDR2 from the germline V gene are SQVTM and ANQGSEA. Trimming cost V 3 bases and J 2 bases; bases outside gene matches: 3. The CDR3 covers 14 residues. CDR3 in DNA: TGCAGCGTTGACAAGGGACAGGGGGCCTACGAGCAGTACTTC. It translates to CSVDKGQGAYEQYF.

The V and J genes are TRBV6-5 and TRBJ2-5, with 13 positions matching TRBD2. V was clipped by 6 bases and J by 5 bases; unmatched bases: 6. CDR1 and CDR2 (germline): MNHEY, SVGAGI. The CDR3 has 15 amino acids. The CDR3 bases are TGTGCCAGCAGCCAGACTAGCGGGGGGCCGGAGACCCAGTACTTC. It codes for CASSQTSGGPETQYF.

The CDR3 region has the DNA TGTGCCAGCAGCTTGGTGACTAGCGGGAATGAGCAGTTCTTC. Translation gives CASSLVTSGNEQFF. The chain couples TRBV5-6 to TRBJ2-1; 10 bases are shared with TRBD2. Trimming removed 0 bases from V and 7 bases from J; junction bases left unmatched: 1. The CDR3 runs to 14 residues. Germline V gene lookup returns CDR1 SGHDT and CDR2 YYEEEE.

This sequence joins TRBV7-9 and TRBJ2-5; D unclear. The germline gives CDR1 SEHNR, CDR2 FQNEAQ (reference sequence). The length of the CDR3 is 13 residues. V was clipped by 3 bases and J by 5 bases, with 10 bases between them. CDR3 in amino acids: CASSFRVYETQYF. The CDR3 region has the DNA TGTGCCAGCAGCTTCCGGGTTTACGAGACCCAGTACTTC.

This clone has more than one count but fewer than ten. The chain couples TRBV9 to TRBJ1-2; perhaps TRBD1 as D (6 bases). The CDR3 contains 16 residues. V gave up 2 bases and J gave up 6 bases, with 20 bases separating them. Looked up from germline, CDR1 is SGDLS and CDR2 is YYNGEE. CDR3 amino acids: CASSVLGGADTNGYTF. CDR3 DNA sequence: TGTGCCAGCAGCGTGCTAGGGGGGGCGGACACCAATGGCTACACCTTC.

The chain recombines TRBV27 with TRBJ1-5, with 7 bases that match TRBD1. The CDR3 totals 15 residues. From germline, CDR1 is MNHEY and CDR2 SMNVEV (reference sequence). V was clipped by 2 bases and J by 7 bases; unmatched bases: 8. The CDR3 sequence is CASSLRQGGDQPQHF. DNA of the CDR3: TGTGCCAGCAGTTTAAGACAGGGAGGGGACCAGCCCCAGCATTTT.

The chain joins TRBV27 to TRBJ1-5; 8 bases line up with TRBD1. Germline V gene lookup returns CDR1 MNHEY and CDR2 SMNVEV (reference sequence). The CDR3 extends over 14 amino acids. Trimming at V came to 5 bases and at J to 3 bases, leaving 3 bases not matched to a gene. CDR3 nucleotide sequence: TGTGCCAGCAGTCTGACAGGGGCCAATCAGCCCCAGCATTTT. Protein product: CASSLTGANQPQHF.

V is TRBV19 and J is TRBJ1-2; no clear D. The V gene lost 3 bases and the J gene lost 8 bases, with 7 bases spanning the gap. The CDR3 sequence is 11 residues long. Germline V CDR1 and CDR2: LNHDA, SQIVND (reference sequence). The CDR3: CASSMNSGYTF. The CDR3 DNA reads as TGTGCCAGTAGTATGAACTCGGGCTACACCTTC.

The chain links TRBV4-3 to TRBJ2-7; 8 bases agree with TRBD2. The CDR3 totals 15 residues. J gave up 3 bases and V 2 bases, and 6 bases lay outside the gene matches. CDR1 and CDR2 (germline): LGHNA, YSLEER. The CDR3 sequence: CASSQTGGADYEQYF. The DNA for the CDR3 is TGCGCCAGCAGCCAAACGGGGGGGGCTGACTACGAGCAGTACTTC.

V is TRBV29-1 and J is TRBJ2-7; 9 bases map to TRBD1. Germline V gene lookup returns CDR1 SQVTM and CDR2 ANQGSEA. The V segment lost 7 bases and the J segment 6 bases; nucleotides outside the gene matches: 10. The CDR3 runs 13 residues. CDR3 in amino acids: CSGGQGEFGEQYF. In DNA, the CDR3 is TGCAGCGGGGGACAGGGAGAATTCGGCGAGCAGTACTTC.

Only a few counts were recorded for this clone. The CDR3 nucleotides are TGTGCCAGTAGCCTCGGCGCTAGTAGGGGGGATGAGCAGTTCTTC. Translation gives CASSLGASRGDEQFF. The chain has TRBV19 and TRBJ2-1; tentatively, D is TRBD1 or TRBD2 (6 bases each). The CDR3 loop spans 15 amino acids. V lost 6 bases, J lost 8 bases, and 20 bases lay in between. Germline V gene sequence: CDR1 LNHDA, CDR2 SQIVND (reference sequence). Combining the CDR3 with reference TRBV19 and TRBJ2-1 gives the whole variable domain DGGITQSPKYLFRKEGQNVTLSCEQNLNHDAMYWYRQDPGQGLRLIYYSQIVNDFQKGDIAEGYSVSREKKESFPLTVTSAQKNPTAFYLCASSLGASRGDEQFFGPGTRLTVL.

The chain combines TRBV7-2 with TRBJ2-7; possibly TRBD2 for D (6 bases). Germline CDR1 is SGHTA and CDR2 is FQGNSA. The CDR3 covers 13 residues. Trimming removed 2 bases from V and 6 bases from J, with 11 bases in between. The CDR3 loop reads CASSLRVGSEQYF. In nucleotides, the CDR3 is TGTGCCAGCAGCTTAAGGGTCGGGAGCGAGCAGTACTTC. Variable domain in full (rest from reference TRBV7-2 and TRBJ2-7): GAGVSQSPSNKVTEKGKDVELRCDPISGHTALYWYRQSLGQGLEFLIYFQGNSAPDKSGLPSDRFSAERTGGSVSTLTIQRTQQEDSAVYLCASSLRVGSEQYFGPGTRLTVT.

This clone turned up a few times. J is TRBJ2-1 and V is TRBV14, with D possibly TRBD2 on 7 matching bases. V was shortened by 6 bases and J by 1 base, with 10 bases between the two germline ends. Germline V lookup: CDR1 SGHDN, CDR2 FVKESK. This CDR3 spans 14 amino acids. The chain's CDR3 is CASRRGGSYNEQFF. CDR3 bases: TGTGCCAGCAGAAGGGGGGGATCCTACAATGAGCAGTTCTTC.